This paragraph reports one T cell receptor (beta chain). Its antigen is unidentified. This CDR3 is 16 amino acids long. CDR1 is SGHTA and CDR2 is FQGTGA in the germline V gene. Unmatched junction bases numbered 6, after V lost 2 bases and J lost 4 bases. This entry is derived from a study of OX40 agonist ivuxolimab in advanced cancers. At the level of the study: Those treated in dose escalation had hepatocellular carcinoma, melanoma, renal cell cancer or head and neck cancer. Averaging roughly 60 years in age, with a range of 23 to 79, the cohort was 82.7% male.

This table comes from immunoSEQ multiplex PCR, and its TCRdb copy is limited to in-frame clones, with some not included. The sample lists 48,000 or so clones; approximately 94% were seen once. Broader study findings: The study observed clonal expansion of CD4+ and CD8+ blood T cells by week 6 at 0.1 to 3.0 mg/kg. Among T cells, CD8+ cells averaged more expanded clones than CD4+ cells.

Sequences were derived from CD4+ or CD8+ T cells sorted from blood, sampled in a trial of the OX40 agonist ivuxolimab. This chain connects TRBV7-3 to TRBJ2-2; 8 nucleotides agree with TRBD2. This TCR was recovered from an adult with an advanced solid tumor such as melanoma, head and neck, liver or kidney cancer. The CDR3: CASSLSAGVVTGELFF. The CDR3 DNA follows: TGTGCCAGCAGCTTATCAGCGGGAGTTGTCACCGGGGAGCTGTTTTTT.